Sequencing of this TCR beta chain was carried out in a study of tumor-infiltrating lymphocytes in primary liver carcinoma. In the study overall: Tumor stage was T1-T3 N0M0, and tumor size was roughly 4.2 to 10 cm across. Notes on the study in general: Tumor region pairs outstripped tumor-adjacent and tumor-blood pairs in overlap. The study found a significantly higher top-250-clone fraction in tumors than in blood (p = 0.039).

This clonotype is a singleton in its sample. Its antigen is not known. Trimming cost V 8 bases and J 6 bases; bases outside gene matches: 10. Per the germline V gene, CDR1 is SQVTM and CDR2 is ANQGSEA. The length of the CDR3 is 14 residues. RNA and DNA were co-extracted from about 20-30 mg of unsorted bulk tissue. The researchers produced TCR beta cDNA from 400 to 650 ng total RNA with a constant-region primer. Library construction for TCR beta comprised three nested multiplex PCR rounds performed with slightly modified ARM-PCR. TRBV1-TRBV30 forward primers paired with a C-beta reverse primer drove the first two PCR rounds, about 10 cycles each. In TCRdb, the multiplex PCR reads were re-called with MiXCR into one record per CDR3 protein. The sample yields about 190,000 distinct CDR3 sequences, just under 85% seen once.

The chain carries TRBV29-1 and TRBJ2-4; 10 nucleotides match TRBD1. What was sequenced was tumor tissue from primary liver carcinoma. The TCR originated in a man in his forties with primary liver carcinoma and hepatitis B virus infection. The CDR3 nucleotides are TGCAGCATTCGTGGGGGACAGGGGACAAACATTCAGTACTTC. Translation gives CSIRGGQGTNIQYF.